This TCR beta chain was obtained from a study of CD8+CD57+ T cells in acquired aplastic anemia. About the study: Sorted CD4+ and CD8+ cells gave an average of around 3.3 ug of DNA. General study points: Patients and controls had in common 25 to 35 CD8+ CDR3 sequences. For CD8+ Simpson's diversity, patients and controls showed no significant difference.

The CDR3 is 14 residues long. Germline-derived CDR1 and CDR2 are SGDLS and YYNGEE. Unmatched junction bases numbered 6, after V lost 2 bases and J lost 6 bases. Comments on this clonotype: Its antigen is unidentified.

Both TCR beta VDJ combination and CDR3 sequence profiling were carried out. Genomic DNA was the template for this profiling. TCRdb re-called the reads through MiXCR, storing one row per CDR3 protein. This sample carries 100,000 to 150,000 distinct CDR3 sequences, around 48% of them seen once, and the ten largest clones take under 3%. The sample consisted of sorted CD4+, CD8+, or CD8+CD57+ T cells (not recorded which) from PBMCs. The chain joins TRBV9 to TRBJ2-7, with 9 positions matching TRBD2. This receptor was taken from a human donor in good health, serving as a control. The CDR3 coding sequence is TGTGCCAGCAGCGTGAGCGGGGGGCCCTTCGAGCAGTACTTC. Translation gives CASSVSGGPFEQYF.